The 21 T cell receptor beta chains reported below all come from one sample, sequenced in a study of siplizumab effects on memory and regulatory T cells. Assay used: immunoSEQ multiplex PCR; TCRdb lists only in-frame clones, some missing. This table has some 80,000 clones, roughly 94% appearing once. The sequencing sample was made of CD8+ T cells sorted from blood. These receptors came from a human donor in good health.

The V call is TRBV28, the J call TRBJ1-1, with a possible D match to TRBD1 (5 bases). V was pared by 6 bases and J by 5 bases, with 19 bases between. The CDR3 has 15 residues. In germline, CDR1 is MDHEN, CDR2 SYDVKM. The CDR3 region has the DNA TGTGCCAGCAGCCCAAACCGGGGCTGGGGAACTGAAGCTTTCTTT. Translated, it gives CASSPNRGWGTEAFF.

The V and J genes are TRBV9 and TRBJ2-3; weak D call: TRBD1 (5 bases). The CDR3 length is 15 residues. V gave up 3 bases and J gave up 3 bases, with 14 bases separating them. From germline, CDR1 is SGDLS and CDR2 YYNGEE. CDR3 in amino acids: CASSEGRELTDTQYF. The CDR3 coding sequence is TGTGCCAGCAGCGAGGGCAGGGAACTAACAGATACGCAGTATTTT.

V usage is TRBV13 and J usage is TRBJ2-1; 9 bases line up with TRBD2. Germline CDR1 PRHDT, CDR2 FYEKMQ (reference sequence). V lost 1 base, J lost 8 bases, and 6 bases stayed unmatched. This CDR3 has 15 amino acids. CDR3 nucleotides: TGTGCCAGCAGCTTAGATAGCGGGAGTCGGGATGAGCAGTTCTTC. Protein sequence: CASSLDSGSRDEQFF.

V gene TRBV5-8 combines with J gene TRBJ2-7; no clear D. Germline V gene sequence: CDR1 SGHTS, CDR2 YDEGEE. The CDR3 consists of 11 residues. V was trimmed by 7 bases and J by 3 bases, leaving 8 bases between them. In DNA form, the CDR3 reads TGTGCCAGCGAATATGGCTACGAGCAGTACTTC. It translates to CASEYGYEQYF.

V gene TRBV28 combines with J gene TRBJ2-1, with 7 nucleotides matching TRBD1. Germline V gene lookup returns CDR1 MDHEN and CDR2 SYDVKM. The CDR3 is 14 residues long. Trimming removed 7 bases from V and 3 bases from J; junction bases left unmatched: 6. CDR3 residues: CASNRQGNYNEQFF. CDR3 DNA sequence: TGTGCCAGCAACAGACAGGGCAACTACAATGAGCAGTTCTTC.

The chain recombines TRBV4-1 with TRBJ1-2, with unresolved D. Trimming pared 3 bases from V and 4 bases from J, leaving 15 bases between. This CDR3 region has 15 residues. The germline gives CDR1 MGHRA, CDR2 YSYEKL. The DNA of the CDR3 is TGCGCCAGCAGCCAGGAGAGTTCACCACTCTATGGCTACACCTTC. Protein product: CASSQESSPLYGYTF.

This chain connects TRBV10-3 to TRBJ1-2; 12 bases fit TRBD1. In germline, CDR1 is ENHRY, CDR2 SYGVKD. The V segment lost 3 bases and the J segment 8 bases; nucleotides outside the gene matches: 7. This CDR3 region has 15 residues. The CDR3 DNA follows: TGTGCCATCAGTGAAGGGACAGGGGGCGCGCGGGGCTACACCTTC. It yields the protein CAISEGTGGARGYTF.

CDR3 DNA: TGTGCCAGCAGCGGCGGGACAGGGGAGCTCTACGAGCAGTACTTC. Its protein is CASSGGTGELYEQYF. The chain uses TRBV9 and TRBJ2-7, with 10 bases lining up with TRBD1. The CDR3 contains 15 residues. Germline V gives CDR1 SGDLS, CDR2 YYNGEE. Trimming took 3 bases from V and 3 from J; bases not matched to a gene: 6.

This chain connects TRBV6-5 to TRBJ2-1; D is unresolved. V gave up 7 bases and J gave up 4 bases, with 8 bases separating them. Germline CDR1 is MNHEY and CDR2 is SVGAGI. The length of the CDR3 is 12 residues. The DNA for the CDR3 is TGTGCCAGCATGACCTATTACAATGAGCAGTTCTTC. Amino acid sequence: CASMTYYNEQFF.

This clone was counted once. The V gene is TRBV5-6, the J gene TRBJ2-5, with D perhaps TRBD2 (6 bases). The CDR3 is 15 residues long. Germline CDR1 reads SGHDT; CDR2 reads YYEEEE. V gave up 4 bases and J gave up 2 bases, with 15 bases separating them. The CDR3 sequence: CASSPTLAKQETQYF. The CDR3 region has the DNA TGTGCCAGCAGCCCAACACTAGCAAAACAAGAGACCCAGTACTTC.

This chain links TRBV11-2 with TRBJ1-4; TRBD1 matches at 9 bases. CDR1 SGHAT and CDR2 FQNNGV come from the germline V gene. The CDR3 loop spans 16 amino acids. The ends lost 2 bases at V and 7 bases at J; junction bases unmatched: 8. Here the CDR3 reads CASSLFSGTGPEKLFF. CDR3 nucleotides: TGTGCCAGCAGCTTATTTTCCGGGACAGGGCCTGAAAAACTGTTTTTT.

V is TRBV11-2 and J is TRBJ2-1; D unresolved. Germline lookup yields CDR1 SGHAT and CDR2 FQNNGV. The CDR3 is 15 amino acids. V was trimmed by 1 base and J by 4 bases, leaving 11 bases between them. The CDR3, as DNA: TGTGCCAGCAGCTTAGCGGGTTGGGATTACAATGAGCAGTTCTTC. Protein: CASSLAGWDYNEQFF.

V and J are TRBV7-2 and TRBJ2-1; 7 positions match TRBD2. This CDR3 region has 14 residues. Germline V gives CDR1 SGHTA, CDR2 FQGNSA. After removal of 3 bases from V and 9 bases from J, the junction contained 8 bases not matched to a gene. The CDR3 sequence: CASSFGGSYGEQFF. DNA of the CDR3: TGTGCCAGCAGCTTCGGCGGGAGCTACGGTGAGCAGTTCTTC. Combining the CDR3 with reference TRBV7-2 and TRBJ2-1 gives the whole variable domain GAGVSQSPSNKVTEKGKDVELRCDPISGHTALYWYRQSLGQGLEFLIYFQGNSAPDKSGLPSDRFSAERTGGSVSTLTIQRTQQEDSAVYLCASSFGGSYGEQFFGPGTRLTVL.

This sequence joins TRBV7-9 and TRBJ2-1; D is undetermined. Germline values: CDR1 SEHNR, CDR2 FQNEAQ (reference sequence). The ends were cut back, 2 bases at V and 10 bases at J, with 6 bases in the middle. This CDR3 is 11 amino acids long. CDR3 sequence: CASSLNLEQFF. CDR3 DNA sequence: TGTGCCAGCAGCTTAAACCTGGAGCAGTTCTTC.

The chain has TRBV29-1 and TRBJ2-1; D is ambiguous. CDR3 length: 14 amino acids. The V end was cut by 7 bases, the J end by 3 bases, with 16 bases between. In germline, CDR1 is SQVTM, CDR2 ANQGSEA. As DNA, the CDR3 is TGCAGCGGCCTTGGGTCTACTAACTACAATGAGCAGTTCTTC. This encodes CSGLGSTNYNEQFF.

This clone has just one count. The rearrangement uses TRBV5-1 and TRBJ1-1; 7 bases align to TRBD1. The V gene end was trimmed by 4 bases and the J gene end by 0 bases; junction bases not matched to a gene: 3. Germline loops: CDR1 SGHRS, CDR2 YFSETQ. The CDR3 spans 14 residues. CDR3 amino acids: CASSQGQMNTEAFF. The DNA for the CDR3 is TGCGCCAGCAGCCAGGGACAGATGAACACTGAAGCTTTCTTT.

V usage is TRBV5-5 and J usage is TRBJ2-7; D remains unclear. The CDR3 contains 15 residues. Trimming cost V 6 bases and J 3 bases, with 19 bases left between them. Germline V lookup: CDR1 SGHKS, CDR2 YYEKEE (reference sequence). CDR3: CASTVGNQRDYEQYF. As DNA, the CDR3 is TGTGCCAGCACCGTTGGGAACCAAAGGGACTACGAGCAGTACTTC.

This chain's CDR3 is CASSPVDGTYEQYF. DNA of the CDR3: TGTGCCAGCTCACCAGTAGACGGGACCTACGAGCAGTACTTC. The chain couples TRBV18 to TRBJ2-7; D is possibly TRBD2 (5 bases). The CDR3 covers 14 residues. Germline V CDR1 and CDR2: KGHSH, LQKENI. Trimming stripped 2 bases from V and 2 bases from J, with 10 bases between.

The rearrangement uses TRBV6-6 and TRBJ1-4, with unresolved D. Germline-derived CDR1 and CDR2 are MNHNY and SVGAGI (reference sequence). This CDR3 region has 14 residues. Trimming shortened V by 5 bases and J by 4 bases, and 11 bases separated the two germline ends. The CDR3 loop reads CASSPDGYNEKLFF. The CDR3, as DNA: TGTGCCAGCAGTCCAGACGGATATAATGAAAAACTGTTTTTT.

This chain uses TRBV27 with TRBJ2-7; D remains unclear. Trimming left V 2 bases short and J 3 bases short, with 8 bases between. The CDR3 loop spans 13 amino acids. Germline V gives CDR1 MNHEY, CDR2 SMNVEV (reference sequence). The CDR3 here is CASSLNGDYEQYF. The CDR3 region has the DNA TGTGCCAGCAGTTTAAACGGCGACTACGAGCAGTACTTC.

The chain carries TRBV11-3 and TRBJ2-5, with D unresolved. V was clipped by 6 bases and J by 2 bases, with 13 bases between them. This CDR3 contains 14 residues. The germline V gene encodes CDR1 SGHNT and CDR2 YENEEA. The DNA for the CDR3 is TGTGCCAGCAGTTCCCACAGTAGGCAAGAGACCCAGTACTTC. Protein: CASSSHSRQETQYF.